This T cell receptor beta chain was retrieved from a study of T cell repertoires in cytomegalovirus infection. Study information: Both recently identified HLA-C-restricted and well-studied HLA-B-restricted CMV epitopes were used in the study. In public TCR beta signatures, there were indications of both CMV infection and matching HLA type. Whole-study findings and limits: The study found HLA-C-restricted CMV-specific TCR beta clonotypes dominating the ex vivo response. Of the TCR beta families, the public ones yielded a cumulative frequency that identified carriers of CMV plus the relevant HLA.

TCRdb called the reads again in MiXCR, with one record for every CDR3 protein. The data contain 200,000 to 250,000 distinct CDR3 sequences, around 35% of them singletons. The CDR3 sequence is 14 residues long. J gave up 6 bases and V 4 bases, and 4 bases lay outside the gene matches. Looked up from germline, CDR1 is SGHNT and CDR2 is YENEEA. This clonotype was recorded at least ten times. Antigen specificity is unknown. The receptor was derived from a human donor in good health (CMV status not recorded). Some clones in this sample may be carry-over from other donors' samples. The sequenced sample was CD8+ T cells from cultured PBMCs, obtained from culture after CMV antigen stimulation. The chain links TRBV11-3 to TRBJ2-1, with 9 bases identical to TRBD1. The CDR3 region has the DNA TGTGCCAGCAGCTCGGGACAGGGTAGCAATGAGCAGTTCTTC. Encoded protein: CASSSGQGSNEQFF.